A single T cell receptor beta chain is shown here with its context. This record comes from a study of T-cell reconstitution after alpha-beta-depleted transplantation in children. Molecular barcoding with unique molecular identifiers was used for the TCRbeta library. TCRdb reprocessed the PCR reads with MiXCR, giving one entry per CDR3 protein. The data show more than 250,000 distinct CDR3 sequences, more than 8% seen once. The V and J ends lost 3 bases and 2 bases, in that order; junction bases with no gene match: 21. Germline CDR1 and CDR2: LGHDT and YNNKEL (reference sequence). CDR3 length equals 21 residues.

This sequence joins TRBV3-1 and TRBJ2-3, with 9 bases that match TRBD2. This sample comprised PBMCs from the stem cell graft donor, obtained from the stem cell graft. The receptor's source is a human donor who donated a stem cell graft to a child with SCID. In DNA, the CDR3 is TGTGCCAGCAGCCATACCTCCTATAAAGACGTGACTAGCGGTCTCACAGATACGCAGTATTTT. Residues: CASSHTSYKDVTSGLTDTQYF.